This entry describes one T cell receptor beta chain. This specimen belongs to a study of control samples from healthy donors and cancer patients. Measured with immunoSEQ multiplex PCR; TCRdb has only the in-frame clones, and not every one. The table includes fewer than 3,000 clones, roughly 74% detected once. The CDR3 is 16 amino acids. Per the germline V gene, CDR1 is MNHNY and CDR2 is SVGAGI (reference sequence). V was clipped by 4 bases and J by 4 bases; unmatched bases: 8. Material for sequencing was formalin-fixed, paraffin-embedded tissue. The genes are TRBV6-6 and TRBJ1-2; 11 bases agree with TRBD1. This TCR derives from a male donor with melanoma. CDR3 sequence reads: CASSSNGQGAGYGYTF. The CDR3 DNA follows: TGTGCCAGCAGTTCGAACGGACAGGGGGCAGGCTATGGCTACACCTTC.